This TCR beta chain was retrieved from a study of blood T cell repertoires in COVID-19. Study in general: COVID-19 samples collected from the United States, Italy and Spain covered acute and convalescent phases. Nucleic acid was either cDNA or gDNA, and it came from T cells, B-cell-depleted T cells, or PBMCs.

Study processing details: It was from reference gene primer amplification that nucleated cell counts were estimated. TCRdb's copy holds only in-frame clones and misses some; the assay was immunoSEQ multiplex PCR. V and J calls and clone size are as listed in that table; D and trimming were resolved from the DNA. The sample includes approximately 300,000 clones, about 82% seen only once; the top ten take roughly 1.6%. V gave up 3 bases and J gave up 8 bases; unmatched junction bases: 12. Germline V gene data show CDR1 as SQVTM and CDR2 as ANQGSEA. There are 15 residues in the CDR3. This clone occurred once.

The source is a woman in her forties or fifties with acute or convalescent COVID-19. The chain has TRBV29-1 and TRBJ2-1; 8 bases map to TRBD1. The sample consisted of peripheral blood. CDR3 amino acids: CSVDLSDRVSHEQFF. Written as DNA, the CDR3 is TGCAGCGTTGATCTCTCGGACAGGGTATCCCATGAGCAGTTCTTC.